This paragraph reports one T cell receptor beta chain. What it recognizes is unknown. This entry belongs to a study of cytomegalovirus exposure and HLA in healthy donors. Researchers ran the PCR with 60 Vbeta and 13 Jbeta primers. Some clones are missing from TCRdb's copy, which holds only in-frame ones; the method was immunoSEQ multiplex PCR. The sample holds 150,000 to 200,000 clones, 78% seen once. Study findings and constraints: In terms of immune exposure information, only CMV serostatus was available. According to a later analysis, most TCR beta chains associated with CMV appeared HLA-restricted.

V trimming: 4 bases; J trimming: 4 bases; junction bases outside the gene matches: 0. The CDR3 length is 12 residues. CDR1 and CDR2 from the germline V gene are SGHAT and FQNNGV. The gene calls are TRBV11-2 and TRBJ1-2; 7 bases are shared with TRBD1. The receptor was derived from a female donor in good health and CMV-seronegative. Sequences were obtained from PBMCs. The chain's CDR3 is CASSWDSYGYTF. The CDR3, as DNA: TGTGCCAGCAGCTGGGACAGCTATGGCTACACCTTC.